The 10 T cell receptor beta chains listed next were all sequenced from one sample in a study of shared clonotypes between healthy human individuals. Data came from immunoSEQ multiplex PCR; TCRdb stores just in-frame clones and leaves some out. The table shows about half a million clones, with about 85% occurring only once. The sequencing input was PBMCs. These receptors were taken from a woman aged 40-49 years in good health. Some clones in this sample may be carry-over from other donors' samples.

The rearrangement links TRBV5-1 to TRBJ2-7; D possibly corresponds to TRBD1 (5 bases). Trimming shortened V by 1 base and J by 3 bases, and 11 bases separated the two germline ends. CDR1 and CDR2 from the germline V gene are SGHRS and YFSETQ. The length of the CDR3 is 14 residues. CDR3 loop: CASSLLPGHYEQYF. CDR3 nucleotide sequence: TGCGCCAGCAGCTTGCTCCCAGGGCACTACGAGCAGTACTTC.

As to this clone: It differs at one base from a far larger clone, so likely a read error. The gene calls are TRBV30 and TRBJ2-1, with D perhaps being TRBD1 or TRBD2 (6 bases each). The germline gives CDR1 GTSNPN, CDR2 SVGIG (reference sequence). CDR3 length: 14 residues. The CDR3 DNA sequence: TGTGCCTGGAATGCGGGACATAAATACAATAAGCAGTTCTTC. Protein: CAWNAGHKYNKQFF.

The chain couples TRBV19 to TRBJ2-5; possibly TRBD1 for D (6 bases). Trimming removed 0 bases from V and 10 bases from J, with 15 bases in between. Looked up from germline, CDR1 is LNHDA and CDR2 is SQIVND (reference sequence). The CDR3 consists of 14 residues. CDR3 bases: TGTGCCAGTAGTATAGATAGGGGGACCCGGAGCCAGTACTTC. Translated: CASSIDRGTRSQYF.

The chain uses TRBV5-1 and TRBJ2-7, with D tentatively TRBD1 (6 bases). The CDR3 has 15 residues. Trimming removed 0 bases at V and 3 bases at J, with 13 bases between. CDR1 is SGHRS and CDR2 is YFSETQ in the germline V gene. CDR3 amino acids: CASSLAGTRLYEQYF. CDR3 bases: TGCGCCAGCAGCTTGGCCGGGACAAGACTCTACGAGCAGTACTTC.

The chain is built from TRBV6-6 and TRBJ2-1; no firm D call. This CDR3 comprises 12 residues. Germline CDR1 MNHNY, CDR2 SVGAGI (reference sequence). V gave up 5 bases and J gave up 10 bases, with 12 bases separating them. This CDR3 is CASSPVGVEQFF. CDR3 DNA: TGTGCCAGCAGTCCGGTCGGCGTGGAGCAGTTCTTC.

The CDR3: CASRDQGAAAGELFF. The CDR3 nucleotides are TGTGCCAGCAGGGACCAGGGGGCTGCGGCCGGGGAGCTGTTTTTT. The rearrangement links TRBV25-1 to TRBJ2-2; TRBD1 matches at 8 bases. This CDR3 comprises 15 residues. CDR1 MGHDK and CDR2 SYGVNS come from the germline V gene. J lost 6 bases, V lost 6 bases, and 9 bases had no gene match. The full variable domain, in which reference TRBV25-1 and TRBJ2-2 provide the parts outside the CDR3, is EADIYQTPRYLVIGTGKKITLECSQTMGHDKMYWYQQDPGMELHLIHYSYGVNSTEKGDLSSESTVSRIRTEHFPLTLESARPSHTSQYLCASRDQGAAAGELFFGEGSRLTVL.

This chain uses TRBV7-2 with TRBJ2-1; TRBD1 is a possible D gene (5 bases). The CDR3 loop spans 15 amino acids. Trimming took off 5 bases at V and 6 bases at J, with 17 bases between the two ends. Looked up from germline, CDR1 is SGHTA and CDR2 is FQGNSA. CDR3 DNA: TGTGCCAGCAGCGTGGACACCCACCAGGGCAATGAGCAGTTCTTC. Amino acids: CASSVDTHQGNEQFF.

The J gene is TRBJ2-7, the V gene TRBV5-1, with 12 bases identical to TRBD2. This CDR3 spans 15 amino acids. Germline CDR1 SGHRS, CDR2 YFSETQ. With V trimmed by 4 bases and J by 6 bases, 8 bases remained unmatched. The CDR3 DNA follows: TGCGCCAGCAGCCCTAGCGGGAGGGGCCCTTTCGAGCAGTACTTC. Amino acid sequence: CASSPSGRGPFEQYF.

This chain joins TRBV29-1 and TRBJ1-1; D unresolved. Per the germline V gene, CDR1 is SQVTM and CDR2 is ANQGSEA. Trimming left V 5 bases short and J 0 bases short, with 13 bases between. CDR3 size: 14 residues. CDR3 in amino acids: CSVPRDIMNTEAFF. CDR3 bases: TGCAGCGTTCCCCGAGACATCATGAACACTGAAGCTTTCTTT.

On this clone: This may come from a read error, since a much larger clone is one base off. The chain has TRBV7-7 and TRBJ2-1; 8 bases align to TRBD2. The germline CDR1 and CDR2 sequences are SSHAT and FNYEAQ (reference sequence). This CDR3 comprises 16 residues. The CDR3: CDSSPTSAGVGNEQFF. The CDR3 nucleotides are TGTGATAGCAGCCCTACCTCAGCGGGAGTTGGGAATGAGCAGTTCTTC.